This TCR beta chain was identified in a study of T cells in Graves' hyperthyroidism and ophthalmopathy. The diagnoses drew upon clinical symptoms, serum thyroxine and TRAb, thyroid ultrasound and orbital computed tomography. The CDR3 runs to 14 residues. Trimming left V 5 bases short and J 8 bases short, with 21 bases between. CDR1 and CDR2 from the germline V gene are DFQATT and SNEGSKA (reference sequence). RNA transcripts served as the template for amplifying TCR beta CDR3 regions. The HTBI primer set served for first-round RT-PCR of the TCR CDR3. MiXCR, run by TCRdb on the multiplex PCR reads, gives a single entry per CDR3 protein. The sample lists about 700,000 distinct CDR3 sequences, 14% occurring once.

The chain uses TRBV20-1 and TRBJ1-2; D ambiguous. This sequence was found in a woman younger than 30 with Graves' hyperthyroidism. Specimen: blood. CDR3 region: CSASTPGREWGYTF. The CDR3 coding sequence is TGCAGTGCTTCTACCCCGGGCCGAGAGTGGGGCTACACCTTC.